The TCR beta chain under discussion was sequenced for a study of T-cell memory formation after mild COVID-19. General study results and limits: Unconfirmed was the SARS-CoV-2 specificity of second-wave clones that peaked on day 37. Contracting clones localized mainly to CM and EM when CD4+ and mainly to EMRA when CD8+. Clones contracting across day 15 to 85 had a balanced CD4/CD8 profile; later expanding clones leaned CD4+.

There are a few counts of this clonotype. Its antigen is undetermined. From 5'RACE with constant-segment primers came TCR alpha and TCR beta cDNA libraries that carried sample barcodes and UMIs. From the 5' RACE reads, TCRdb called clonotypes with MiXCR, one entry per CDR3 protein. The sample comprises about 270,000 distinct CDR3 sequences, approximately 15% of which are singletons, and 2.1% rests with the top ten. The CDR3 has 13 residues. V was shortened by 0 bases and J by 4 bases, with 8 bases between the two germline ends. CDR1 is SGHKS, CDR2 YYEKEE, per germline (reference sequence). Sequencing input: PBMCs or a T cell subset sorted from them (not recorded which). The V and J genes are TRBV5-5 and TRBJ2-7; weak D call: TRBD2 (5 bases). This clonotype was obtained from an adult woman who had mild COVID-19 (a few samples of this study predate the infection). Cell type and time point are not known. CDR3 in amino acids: CASSLVPGYEQYF. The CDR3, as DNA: TGTGCCAGCAGCTTGGTTCCGGGGTACGAGCAGTACTTC.